These 6 T cell receptor beta chains share one sample of origin, sequenced in a study of T-cell reconstitution after alpha-beta-depleted transplantation in children. The TCRbeta library was prepared with unique molecular identifiers. TCRdb analysed the PCR reads with MiXCR anew, one entry per CDR3 protein. Of fewer than 550,000 distinct CDR3 sequences listed, 9.5% to 13% were seen once; the top ten hold about 5%. The sample was PBMCs from the stem cell graft donor, taken from the stem cell graft. The receptors shown here come from a human donor who donated a stem cell graft to a child with acute myeloid leukemia.

V usage is TRBV12-3 or TRBV12-4 and J usage is TRBJ2-7, with TRBD2 matching 8 bases. This CDR3 has 15 residues. With 3 bases clipped from V and 1 base from J, the junction kept 5 bases outside the gene matches. Here the CDR3 reads CASSFTGGGSYEQYF. The CDR3 DNA follows: TGTGCCAGCAGTTTTACGGGGGGGGGGTCCTACGAGCAGTACTTC.

This clonotype was observed a few times. This rearrangement joins TRBV5-4 to TRBJ1-6, with D perhaps matching TRBD1 (5 bases). Germline values: CDR1 SGHNT, CDR2 YYREEE (reference sequence). Trimming removed 4 bases at V and 10 bases at J, with 15 bases between. The CDR3 totals 14 residues. The CDR3 bases are TGTGCCAGCAGCATAGGGGTATCGGACTCACCCCTCCACTTT. Protein product: CASSIGVSDSPLHF.

This clonotype was observed a handful of times. The chain recombines TRBV5-6 with TRBJ2-1; the D gene could be TRBD1 or TRBD2 (5 bases each). The CDR3 has 15 amino acids. CDR1 and CDR2 from the germline V gene are SGHDT and YYEEEE. V lost 3 bases, J lost 0 bases, and 10 bases lay in between. CDR3 coding DNA: TGTGCCAGCAGCTGGGACGTAAGCTCCTACAATGAGCAGTTCTTC. Translated: CASSWDVSSYNEQFF.

This clonotype was picked up many times. The chain carries TRBV20-1 and TRBJ2-4; D is perhaps TRBD2 (6 bases). In germline, CDR1 is DFQATT, CDR2 SNEGSKA (reference sequence). Deletions cut 7 bases from V and 7 bases from J, with 17 bases between. The CDR3 extends over 13 amino acids. DNA for the CDR3: TGCAGTGGGAGGGGACCACCTATGAACATTCAGTACTTC. It translates to CSGRGPPMNIQYF.

The chain combines TRBV27 with TRBJ2-7; 10 bases match TRBD2. With V trimmed by 3 bases and J by 6 bases, 5 bases remained unmatched. CDR1 is MNHEY and CDR2 is SMNVEV in the germline V gene (reference sequence). This CDR3 spans 14 amino acids. The CDR3 nucleotides read TGTGCCAGCAGTTTGGTAGCGGGAGGTCTCGAGCAGTACTTC. This encodes CASSLVAGGLEQYF.

This clonotype has just a few counts. This chain links TRBV7-8 with TRBJ2-7; 9 nucleotides agree with TRBD1. CDR3 length: 16 amino acids. With V trimmed by 1 base and J by 2 bases, 6 bases remained unmatched. In germline, CDR1 is SGHVS, CDR2 FQNEAQ. CDR3 coding DNA: TGTGCCAGCAGCTTAGAACCTACAGGGGGCCCCTACGAGCAGTACTTC. This encodes CASSLEPTGGPYEQYF. Filled out from reference TRBV7-8 and TRBJ2-7, the complete variable domain reads GAGVSQSPRYKVAKRGQDVALRCDPISGHVSLFWYQQALGQGPEFLTYFQNEAQLDKSGLPSDRFFAERPEGSVSTLKIQRTQQEDSAVYLCASSLEPTGGPYEQYFGPGTRLTVT.